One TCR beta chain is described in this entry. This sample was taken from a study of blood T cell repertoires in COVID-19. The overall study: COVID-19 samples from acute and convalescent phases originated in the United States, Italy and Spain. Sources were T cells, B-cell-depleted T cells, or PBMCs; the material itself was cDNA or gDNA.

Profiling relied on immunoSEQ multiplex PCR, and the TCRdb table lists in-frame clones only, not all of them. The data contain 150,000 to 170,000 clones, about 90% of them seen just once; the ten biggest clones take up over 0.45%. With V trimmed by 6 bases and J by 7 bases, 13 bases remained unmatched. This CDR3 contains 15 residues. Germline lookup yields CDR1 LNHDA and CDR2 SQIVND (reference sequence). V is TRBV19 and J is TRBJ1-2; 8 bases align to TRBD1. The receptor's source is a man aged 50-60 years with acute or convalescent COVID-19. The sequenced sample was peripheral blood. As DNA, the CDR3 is TGTGCCAGTAGGGCCTTTGGGGCAGGGGGCCTTGGCTACACCTTC. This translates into CASRAFGAGGLGYTF.